This record concerns one T cell receptor beta chain sequence. The antigen is undetermined. The data were obtained in a study of post-analysis software for immune sequencing data. Across the whole study: Courses of disease covered relapsing-remitting, secondary progressive and progressive-relapsing multiple sclerosis.

Germline V gene sequence: CDR1 SGHRS, CDR2 YFSETQ. This CDR3 contains 16 residues. The junction had 6 bases not matched to a gene; V was cut back by 4 bases and J by 2 bases. Study outcomes and limitations: Analysis by F measure revealed that same-batch samples clustered strongly together. Roughly 5 TRBV segments, TRBV5-6, TRBV5-1 and TRBV20-1 among them, were found more frequent in patients than controls. Significantly lower normalized Chao1 diversity was found in patients with multiple sclerosis relative to controls.

Unique molecular identifiers featured in each of the TCR beta cDNA libraries. TCRdb reprocessed the PCR reads with MiXCR, giving one entry per CDR3 protein. The table has approximately 660,000 distinct CDR3 sequences, roughly three fifths seen once; the top ten hold approximately 11%. The sequence derives from a girl under 10 years old with multiple sclerosis. V usage is TRBV5-1 and J usage is TRBJ2-3; 11 positions match TRBD2. The sequencing input was blood. The CDR3 protein is CASSKGLADYTDTQYF. CDR3 nucleotide sequence: TGCGCCAGCAGCAAGGGACTAGCGGATTACACAGATACGCAGTATTTT.